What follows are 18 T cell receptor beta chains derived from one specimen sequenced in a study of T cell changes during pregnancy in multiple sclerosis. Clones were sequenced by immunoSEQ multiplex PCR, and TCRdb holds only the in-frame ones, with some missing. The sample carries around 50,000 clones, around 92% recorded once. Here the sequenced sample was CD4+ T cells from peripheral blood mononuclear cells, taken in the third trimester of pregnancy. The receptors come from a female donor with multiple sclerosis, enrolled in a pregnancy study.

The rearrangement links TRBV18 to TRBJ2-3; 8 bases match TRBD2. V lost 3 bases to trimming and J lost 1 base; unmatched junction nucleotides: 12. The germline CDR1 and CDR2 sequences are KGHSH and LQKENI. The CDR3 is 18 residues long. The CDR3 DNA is TGTGCCAGCTCACCCTCTTACGGGGGGGAGAGGGGCACAGATACGCAGTATTTT. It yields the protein CASSPSYGGERGTDTQYF.

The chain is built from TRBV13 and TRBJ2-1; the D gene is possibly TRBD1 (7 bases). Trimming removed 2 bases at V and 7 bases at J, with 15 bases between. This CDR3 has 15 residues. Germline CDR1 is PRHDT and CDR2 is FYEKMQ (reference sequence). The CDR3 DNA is TGTGCCAGCAGCTTATTAGGGGGCCGGGGGAATGAGCAGTTCTTC. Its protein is CASSLLGGRGNEQFF. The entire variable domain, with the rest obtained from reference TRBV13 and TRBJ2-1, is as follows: AAGVIQSPRHLIKEKRETATLKCYPIPRHDTVYWYQQGPGQDPQFLISFYEKMQSDKGSIPDRFSAQQFSDYHSELNMSSLELGDSALYFCASSLLGGRGNEQFFGPGTRLTVL.

The CDR3 sequence: CATSRDNRGGGYTDTQYF. The CDR3 DNA reads as TGTGCCACCAGCAGAGATAACCGAGGCGGAGGGTACACAGATACGCAGTATTTT. The chain has TRBV15 and TRBJ2-3, with D maybe TRBD2 (6 bases). Trimming shortened V by 0 bases and J by 2 bases, and 18 bases separated the two germline ends. Germline-derived CDR1 and CDR2 are LNHNV and YYDKDF (reference sequence). This CDR3 comprises 18 residues.

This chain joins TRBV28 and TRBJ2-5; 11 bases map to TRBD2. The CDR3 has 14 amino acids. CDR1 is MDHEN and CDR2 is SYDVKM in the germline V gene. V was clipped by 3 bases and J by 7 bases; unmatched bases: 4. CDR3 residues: CASSFSGGVRTQYF. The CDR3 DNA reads TGTGCCAGCAGTTTTAGCGGGGGGGTGCGGACCCAGTACTTC. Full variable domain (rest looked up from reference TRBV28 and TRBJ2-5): DVKVTQSSRYLVKRTGEKVFLECVQDMDHENMFWYRQDPGLGLRLIYFSYDVKMKEKGDIPEGYSVSREKKERFSLILESASTNQTSMYLCASSFSGGVRTQYFGPGTRLLVL.

CDR3 amino acids: CASSKGEGTEAFF. The CDR3 DNA reads as TGTGCCAGCAGCAAAGGGGAGGGCACTGAAGCTTTCTTT. The chain combines TRBV4-2 with TRBJ1-1; TRBD1 is a possible D gene (5 bases). Germline V CDR1 and CDR2: LGHNA, YNFKEQ. This CDR3 region has 13 residues. The V gene lost 5 bases and the J gene lost 4 bases, with 11 bases spanning the gap.

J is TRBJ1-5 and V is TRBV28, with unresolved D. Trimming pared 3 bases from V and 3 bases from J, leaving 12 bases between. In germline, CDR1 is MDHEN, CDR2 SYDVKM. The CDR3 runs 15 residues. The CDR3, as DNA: TGTGCCAGCAGTTTCGGCCGGAGTCTCAATCAGCCCCAGCATTTT. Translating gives CASSFGRSLNQPQHF. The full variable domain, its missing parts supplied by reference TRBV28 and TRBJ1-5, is DVKVTQSSRYLVKRTGEKVFLECVQDMDHENMFWYRQDPGLGLRLIYFSYDVKMKEKGDIPEGYSVSREKKERFSLILESASTNQTSMYLCASSFGRSLNQPQHFGDGTRLSIL.

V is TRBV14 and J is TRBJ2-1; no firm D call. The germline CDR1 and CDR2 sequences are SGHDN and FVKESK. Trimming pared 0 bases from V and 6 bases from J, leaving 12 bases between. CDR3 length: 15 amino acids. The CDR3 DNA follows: TGTGCCAGCAGCCAAGAGCGTCTGCGTAGCAATGAGCAGTTCTTC. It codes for CASSQERLRSNEQFF. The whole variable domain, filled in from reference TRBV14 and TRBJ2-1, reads EAGVTQFPSHSVIEKGQTVTLRCDPISGHDNLYWYRRVMGKEIKFLLHFVKESKQDESGMPNNRFLAERTGGTYSTLKVQPAELEDSGVYFCASSQERLRSNEQFFGPGTRLTVL.

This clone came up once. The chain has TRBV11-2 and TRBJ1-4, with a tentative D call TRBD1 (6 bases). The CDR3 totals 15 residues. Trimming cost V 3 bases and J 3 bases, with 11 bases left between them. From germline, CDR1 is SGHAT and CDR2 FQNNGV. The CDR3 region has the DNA TGTGCCAGCAGCTTTGGACAGCGCTCTAATGAAAAACTGTTTTTT. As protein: CASSFGQRSNEKLFF.

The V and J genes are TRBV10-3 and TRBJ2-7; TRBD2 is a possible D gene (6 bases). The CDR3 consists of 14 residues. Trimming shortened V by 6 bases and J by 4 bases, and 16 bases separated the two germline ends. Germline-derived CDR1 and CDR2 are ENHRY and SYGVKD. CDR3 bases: TGTGCCATCAGAGAGGCGGGACCTGCATACGAGCAGTACTTC. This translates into CAIREAGPAYEQYF.

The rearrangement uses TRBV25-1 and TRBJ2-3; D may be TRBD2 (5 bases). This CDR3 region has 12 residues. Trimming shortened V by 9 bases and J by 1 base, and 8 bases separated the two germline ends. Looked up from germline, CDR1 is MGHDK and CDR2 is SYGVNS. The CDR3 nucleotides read TGTGCCAGTGGAGGAGGCACAGATACGCAGTATTTT. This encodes CASGGGTDTQYF.

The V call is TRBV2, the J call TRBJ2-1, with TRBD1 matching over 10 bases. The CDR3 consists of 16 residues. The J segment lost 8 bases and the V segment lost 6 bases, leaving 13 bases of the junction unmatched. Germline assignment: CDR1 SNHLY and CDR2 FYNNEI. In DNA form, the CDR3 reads TGTGCCAGCAGGAGAGGGGAGACAGGGGGCCGGGATGAGCAGTTCTTC. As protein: CASRRGETGGRDEQFF. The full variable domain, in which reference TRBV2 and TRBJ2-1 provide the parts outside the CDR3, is EPEVTQTPSHQVTQMGQEVILRCVPISNHLYFYWYRQILGQKVEFLVSFYNNEISEKSEIFDDQFSVERPDGSNFTLKIRSTKLEDSAMYFCASRRGETGGRDEQFFGPGTRLTVL.

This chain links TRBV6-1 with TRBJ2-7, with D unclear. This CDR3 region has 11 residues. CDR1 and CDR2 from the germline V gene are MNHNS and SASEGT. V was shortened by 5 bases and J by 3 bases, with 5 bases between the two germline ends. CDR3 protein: CASSSYYEQYF. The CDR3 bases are TGTGCCAGCAGTTCCTACTACGAGCAGTACTTC.

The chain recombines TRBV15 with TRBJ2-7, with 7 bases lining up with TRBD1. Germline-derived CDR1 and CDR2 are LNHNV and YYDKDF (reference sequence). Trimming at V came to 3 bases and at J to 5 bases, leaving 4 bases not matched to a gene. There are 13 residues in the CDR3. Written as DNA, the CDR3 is TGTGCCACCAGCAGTCTACAGGGGCACGAGCAGTACTTC. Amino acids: CATSSLQGHEQYF.

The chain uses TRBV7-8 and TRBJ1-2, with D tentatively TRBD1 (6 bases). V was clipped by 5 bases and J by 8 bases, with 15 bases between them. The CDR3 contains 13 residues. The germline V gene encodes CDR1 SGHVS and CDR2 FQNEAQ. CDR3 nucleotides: TGTGCCAGCAGCCATCGTGGGGGCCTGGGCTACACCTTC. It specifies CASSHRGGLGYTF. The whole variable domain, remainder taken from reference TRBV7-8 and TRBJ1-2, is GAGVSQSPRYKVAKRGQDVALRCDPISGHVSLFWYQQALGQGPEFLTYFQNEAQLDKSGLPSDRFFAERPEGSVSTLKIQRTQQEDSAVYLCASSHRGGLGYTFGSGTRLTVV.

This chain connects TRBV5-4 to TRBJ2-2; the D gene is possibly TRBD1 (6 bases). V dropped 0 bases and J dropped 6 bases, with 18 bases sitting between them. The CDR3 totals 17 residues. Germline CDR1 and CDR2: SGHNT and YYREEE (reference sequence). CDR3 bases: TGTGCCAGCAGCTTGGTTCAGGGGCTCCCGGTGGCCGGGGAGCTGTTTTTT. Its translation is CASSLVQGLPVAGELFF.

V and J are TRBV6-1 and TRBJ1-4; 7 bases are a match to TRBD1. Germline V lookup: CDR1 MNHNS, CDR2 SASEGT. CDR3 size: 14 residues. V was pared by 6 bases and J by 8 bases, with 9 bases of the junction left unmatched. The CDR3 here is CASRARGLEEKLFF. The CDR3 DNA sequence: TGTGCCAGCAGGGCCAGGGGGTTGGAGGAAAAACTGTTTTTT.

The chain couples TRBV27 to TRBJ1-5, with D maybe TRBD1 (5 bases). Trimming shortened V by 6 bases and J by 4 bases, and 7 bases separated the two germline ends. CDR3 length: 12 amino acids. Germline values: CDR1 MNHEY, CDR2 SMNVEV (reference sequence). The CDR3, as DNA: TGTGCCAGCAGCCAGGGTAATCAGCCCCAGCATTTT. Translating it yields CASSQGNQPQHF.

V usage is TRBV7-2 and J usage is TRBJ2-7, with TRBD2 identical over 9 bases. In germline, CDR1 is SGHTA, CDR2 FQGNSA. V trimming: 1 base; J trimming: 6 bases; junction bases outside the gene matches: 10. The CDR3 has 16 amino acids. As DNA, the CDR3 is TGTGCCAGCAGCTTAGAATGGGCGGGAGGGCCCGTCGAGCAGTACTTC. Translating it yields CASSLEWAGGPVEQYF.